Each of the 12 T cell receptor beta chains below was sequenced from the same sample in a study of metastatic and nonmetastatic thyroid tumors. Via MiXCR, TCRdb re-called the PCR reads. The repertoire holds 50,000 or so clones, with approximately 20% as singletons. All patients were untreated before thyroid surgery. The sample was blood. The receptors here all came from a male donor with papillary thyroid cancer or a benign thyroid nodule (not recorded which). Some clones in this sample may be carry-over from other donors' samples.

This clone was picked up many times. The gene calls are TRBV9 and TRBJ2-1; D possibly corresponds to TRBD2 (6 bases). V lost 9 bases and J 10 bases, leaving 17 bases between the germline ends. From germline, CDR1 is SGDLS and CDR2 YYNGEE. The CDR3 extends over 12 amino acids. CDR3 DNA sequence: TGTGCCACGGGAGCCCACTCCAAGGAGCAGTTCTTC. Translated, it gives CATGAHSKEQFF. The whole variable domain, filled in from reference TRBV9 and TRBJ2-1, reads DSGVTQTPKHLITATGQRVTLRCSPRSGDLSVYWYQQSLDQGLQFLIQYYNGEERAKGNILERFSAQQFPDLHSELNLSSLELGDSALYFCATGAHSKEQFFGPGTRLTVL.

The chain uses TRBV20-1 and TRBJ2-1, with 10 bases lining up with TRBD2. V shed 8 bases and J 7 bases; nucleotides not matched to a gene: 8. CDR1 DFQATT and CDR2 SNEGSKA come from the germline V gene (reference sequence). The CDR3 covers 13 residues. The CDR3 DNA reads TGCAGTACCCAGCGGGAGGGCCTAAATGAGCAGTTCTTC. This gives the protein CSTQREGLNEQFF.

V usage is TRBV6-1 and J usage is TRBJ1-3; the D gene is possibly TRBD1 (5 bases). Trimming removed 1 base at V and 4 bases at J, with 11 bases between. Per germline, CDR1 MNHNS and CDR2 SASEGT. The CDR3 is 15 amino acids. CDR3 nucleotides: TGTGCCAGCAGTGAAGAGGAGGGGCACGGAAACACCATATATTTT. It is translated as CASSEEEGHGNTIYF.

The V and J genes are TRBV15 and TRBJ2-7, with a tentative D call TRBD2 (5 bases). Deletions cut 1 base from V and 1 base from J, with 11 bases between. Per the germline V gene, CDR1 is LNHNV and CDR2 is YYDKDF (reference sequence). This CDR3 comprises 15 residues. The CDR3 protein is CATSRVAGLSYEQYF. CDR3 DNA: TGTGCCACCAGCAGAGTGGCGGGCCTGTCCTACGAGCAGTACTTC.

This clone was observed at least ten times. The V call is TRBV28, the J call TRBJ1-6; D call uncertain. Trimming left V 7 bases short and J 7 bases short, with 11 bases between. Germline-derived CDR1 and CDR2 are MDHEN and SYDVKM. The CDR3 has 13 amino acids. CDR3 nucleotides: TGTGCCAGCAAAATGGGTGGGAATTCACCCCTCCACTTT. Amino acids: CASKMGGNSPLHF.

This clone was seen at least ten times. The chain combines TRBV20-1 with TRBJ1-5, with D possibly TRBD1 on 6 matching bases. This CDR3 is 13 amino acids long. V shed 6 bases and J shed 4 bases, with 13 bases lying between them. Germline lookup yields CDR1 DFQATT and CDR2 SNEGSKA (reference sequence). CDR3 amino acids: CSALQGANQPQHF. In DNA, the CDR3 is TGCAGTGCGCTACAGGGAGCGAATCAGCCCCAGCATTTT.

J is TRBJ1-2 and V is TRBV27; no reliable D call. The germline V and J ends were trimmed by 3 bases and 8 bases, with 16 bases remaining between them. Germline V gene sequence: CDR1 MNHEY, CDR2 SMNVEV (reference sequence). The CDR3 is 14 residues long. The CDR3 loop is CASSFVPSLGGYTF. CDR3 nucleotide sequence: TGTGCCAGCAGTTTCGTCCCCTCACTGGGGGGCTACACCTTC.

This clone was recorded a few times. V is TRBV19 and J is TRBJ1-5; a weak D match, TRBD1 (6 bases). The CDR3 has 13 amino acids. Trimming shortened V by 6 bases and J by 3 bases, and 9 bases separated the two germline ends. CDR1 LNHDA and CDR2 SQIVND come from the germline V gene (reference sequence). The CDR3: CASRQGYNQPQHF. The DNA of the CDR3 is TGTGCCAGTAGACAGGGCTACAATCAGCCCCAGCATTTT. Looking up the rest from reference TRBV19 and TRBJ1-5 gives the full variable domain: DGGITQSPKYLFRKEGQNVTLSCEQNLNHDAMYWYRQDPGQGLRLIYYSQIVNDFQKGDIAEGYSVSREKKESFPLTVTSAQKNPTAFYLCASRQGYNQPQHFGDGTRLSIL.

This clone was observed at least ten times. J is TRBJ2-1 and V is TRBV14; the D gene is possibly TRBD1 (5 bases). Deletions cut 1 base from V and 7 bases from J, with 14 bases between. Germline CDR1 reads SGHDN; CDR2 reads FVKESK. This CDR3 has 15 residues. CDR3 sequence: CASSQGLPQGNEQFF. The CDR3 region has the DNA TGTGCCAGCAGCCAAGGGCTACCTCAGGGTAATGAGCAGTTCTTC. Looking up the rest from reference TRBV14 and TRBJ2-1 gives the full variable domain: EAGVTQFPSHSVIEKGQTVTLRCDPISGHDNLYWYRRVMGKEIKFLLHFVKESKQDESGMPNNRFLAERTGGTYSTLKVQPAELEDSGVYFCASSQGLPQGNEQFFGPGTRLTVL.

There are a few counts of this clone. A much bigger clone sits one base away, suggesting this may be a read error. Other DNA sequences within the sample encode an identical CDR3. The chain combines TRBV3-1 with TRBJ1-1; D unclear. The CDR3 has 14 residues. Germline CDR1 is LGHDT and CDR2 is YNNKEL (reference sequence). DNA for the CDR3: TGCGCCAGCAGCCAAGGGAATATGAACACTGAAGCTTTCTTT. It codes for CASSQGNMNTEAFF.

The rearrangement links TRBV20-1 to TRBJ2-1; D ambiguous. Germline CDR1 DFQATT, CDR2 SNEGSKA (reference sequence). CDR3 length equals 14 residues. Deletions cut 5 bases from V and 7 bases from J, with 18 bases between. In DNA, the CDR3 is TGCAGTGCTGGAGTGGGGTGGGGTAGTAATGAGCAGTTCTTC. Protein: CSAGVGWGSNEQFF.

This clone was observed a handful of times. The chain has TRBV6-1 and TRBJ1-5; D call uncertain. The germline CDR1 and CDR2 sequences are MNHNS and SASEGT. V was cut by 4 bases and J by 2 bases, with 12 bases left in between. The CDR3 runs to 15 residues. CDR3 in amino acids: CASSAGSRGNQPQHF. The CDR3 region has the DNA TGTGCCAGCAGTGCGGGAAGCAGAGGCAATCAGCCCCAGCATTTT.